This T cell receptor (beta chain) was recovered during a study of spatial heterogeneity in lung cancer. Time point: blood at routine non-recurrence follow-up after resection. CDR1 and CDR2 from the germline V gene are DFQATT and SNEGSKA (reference sequence). J gave up 0 bases and V 3 bases, and 7 bases lay outside the gene matches. The CDR3 extends over 16 amino acids. Using its own MiXCR run on the 5' RACE reads, TCRdb lists one record per CDR3 protein. Of about 94,000 distinct CDR3 sequences detected, approximately 19% appear once; the ten largest clones hold just over 20%. The gene calls are TRBV20-1 and TRBJ2-3; 9 bases are shared with TRBD2. The sample in question was PBMCs, obtained at follow-up. The origin of this receptor is a male donor with early-stage non-small cell lung cancer. CDR3 amino acids: CSASKLTSGSTDTQYF. The CDR3, as DNA: TGCAGTGCTAGCAAGCTTACTAGCGGGAGCACAGATACGCAGTATTTT.